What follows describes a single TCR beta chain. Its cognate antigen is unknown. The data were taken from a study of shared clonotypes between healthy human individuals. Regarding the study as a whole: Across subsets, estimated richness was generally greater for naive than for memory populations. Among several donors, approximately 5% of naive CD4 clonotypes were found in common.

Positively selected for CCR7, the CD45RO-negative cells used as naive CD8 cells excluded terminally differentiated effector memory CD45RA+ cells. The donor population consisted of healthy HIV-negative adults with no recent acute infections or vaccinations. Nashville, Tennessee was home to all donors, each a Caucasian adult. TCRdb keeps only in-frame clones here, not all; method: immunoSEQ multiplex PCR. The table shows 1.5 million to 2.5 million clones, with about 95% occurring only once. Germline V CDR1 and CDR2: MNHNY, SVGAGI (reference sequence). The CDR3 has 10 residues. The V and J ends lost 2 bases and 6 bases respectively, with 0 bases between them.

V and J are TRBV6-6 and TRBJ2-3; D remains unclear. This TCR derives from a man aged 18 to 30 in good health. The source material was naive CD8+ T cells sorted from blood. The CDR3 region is CASSYDTQYF. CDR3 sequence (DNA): TGTGCCAGCAGTTACGATACGCAGTATTTT.